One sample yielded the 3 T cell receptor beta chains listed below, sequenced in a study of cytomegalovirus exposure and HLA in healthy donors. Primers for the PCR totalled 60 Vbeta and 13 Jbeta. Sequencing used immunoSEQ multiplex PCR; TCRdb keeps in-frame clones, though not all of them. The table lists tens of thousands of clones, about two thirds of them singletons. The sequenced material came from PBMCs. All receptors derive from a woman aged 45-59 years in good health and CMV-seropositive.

In DNA form, the CDR3 reads TGCAGCGCAGGGCGTAGCGGGATGTCGACAGATACGCAGTATTTT. Encoded protein: CSAGRSGMSTDTQYF. The J gene is TRBJ2-3, the V gene TRBV29-1; 8 nucleotides align to TRBD2. Trimming took 7 bases from V and 3 from J; bases not matched to a gene: 12. The CDR3 totals 15 residues. Germline values: CDR1 SQVTM, CDR2 ANQGSEA.

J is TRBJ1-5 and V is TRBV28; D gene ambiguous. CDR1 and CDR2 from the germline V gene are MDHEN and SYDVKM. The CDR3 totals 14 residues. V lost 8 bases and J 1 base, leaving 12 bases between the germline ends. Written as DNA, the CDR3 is TGTGCCAGCCGCGCGGTTGGGAGCAATCAGCCCCAGCATTTT. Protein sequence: CASRAVGSNQPQHF.

DNA of the CDR3: TGTGCCAGTAGCCAGCGGACAGGGGGCGCCGGGACCCAGTACTTC. Translated, it gives CASSQRTGGAGTQYF. The rearrangement joins TRBV19 to TRBJ2-5, with 11 bases aligning to TRBD1. V shed 6 bases, J shed 7 bases, and the junction held 10 bases outside the gene matches. Germline CDR1 reads LNHDA; CDR2 reads SQIVND (reference sequence). This CDR3 region has 15 residues. Complete variable domain (other parts from reference TRBV19 and TRBJ2-5): DGGITQSPKYLFRKEGQNVTLSCEQNLNHDAMYWYRQDPGQGLRLIYYSQIVNDFQKGDIAEGYSVSREKKESFPLTVTSAQKNPTAFYLCASSQRTGGAGTQYFGPGTRLLVL.